These 11 T cell receptor beta chains were all obtained from the same sample, sequenced in a study of T cells in localized non-small cell lung cancer. Repertoires were generated with immunoSEQ multiplex PCR, while TCRdb's copy carries only in-frame clones and drops some. This sample has just over 20,000 clones; over 65% occur once, and the top ten carry more than 15%. Specimen: PBMCs, collected before any cancer treatment. These receptors were collected from a woman aged 40-70 years with stage II squamous cell lung carcinoma.

V gene TRBV11-3 combines with J gene TRBJ2-3; possible D gene TRBD2, 5 bases. The CDR3 runs to 13 residues. The germline V and J ends were trimmed by 5 bases and 7 bases, with 13 bases remaining between them. Germline lookup yields CDR1 SGHNT and CDR2 YENEEA. The CDR3 loop reads CASSVAPSNTQYF. As DNA, the CDR3 is TGTGCCAGCAGCGTTGCCCCTAGCAATACGCAGTATTTT.

The V and J genes are TRBV18 and TRBJ2-4; D is perhaps TRBD1 (6 bases). V dropped 2 bases and J dropped 1 base, with 6 bases sitting between them. This CDR3 spans 14 amino acids. CDR1 and CDR2 from the germline V gene are KGHSH and LQKENI. CDR3 loop: CASSPGGAKNIQYF. In nucleotides, the CDR3 is TGTGCCAGCTCACCAGGGGGCGCCAAAAACATTCAGTACTTC.

This clone was counted once. The sample carries other DNA sequences with the same CDR3. This chain uses TRBV4-2 with TRBJ2-2, with 8 bases identical to TRBD2. CDR3 size: 14 residues. The V and J ends lost 1 base and 6 bases, in that order; junction bases with no gene match: 1. Germline V gives CDR1 LGHNA, CDR2 YNFKEQ. CDR3 DNA: TGTGCCAGCAGCCAAGGAGCGGGAGCCGGGGAGCTGTTTTTT. It encodes CASSQGAGAGELFF.

The gene calls are TRBV28 and TRBJ2-3, with 7 bases matching TRBD2. Germline V gene data show CDR1 as MDHEN and CDR2 as SYDVKM. J lost 2 bases, V lost 2 bases, and 1 base had no gene match. The CDR3 has 14 residues. The CDR3 region is CASSLLADTDTQYF. Written as DNA, the CDR3 is TGTGCCAGCAGTTTACTAGCGGACACAGATACGCAGTATTTT.

This chain connects TRBV19 to TRBJ2-1; 10 nucleotides match TRBD2. Germline V gene data show CDR1 as LNHDA and CDR2 as SQIVND (reference sequence). J lost 7 bases, V lost 4 bases, and 7 bases had no gene match. The length of the CDR3 is 15 residues. Here the CDR3 reads CASSTLAGVRNEQFF. CDR3 coding DNA: TGTGCCAGTAGTACCCTAGCGGGAGTTCGAAATGAGCAGTTCTTC.

V is TRBV7-3 and J is TRBJ1-4; D remains unclear. V was trimmed by 2 bases and J by 8 bases, leaving 15 bases between them. The length of the CDR3 is 15 residues. From germline, CDR1 is SGHTA and CDR2 FQGTGA. CDR3 bases: TGTGCCAGCAGCTTAGATGGGTCAGGAGAGGAAAAACTGTTTTTT. It encodes CASSLDGSGEEKLFF. Using reference TRBV7-3 and TRBJ1-4 for the parts outside the CDR3, the full variable domain is GAGVSQTPSNKVTEKGKYVELRCDPISGHTALYWYRQSLGQGPEFLIYFQGTGAADDSGLPNDRFFAVRPEGSVSTLKIQRTERGDSAVYLCASSLDGSGEEKLFFGSGTQLSVL.

This clone rates as medium-sized. The chain joins TRBV6-4 to TRBJ2-1; 11 bases line up with TRBD1. V trimming: 6 bases; J trimming: 3 bases; junction bases outside the gene matches: 4. Germline values: CDR1 MRHNA, CDR2 SNTAGT. CDR3 length equals 15 residues. The CDR3 sequence is CASSSGTGGYNEQFF. CDR3 DNA sequence: TGTGCCAGCAGCTCCGGGACAGGGGGCTACAATGAGCAGTTCTTC.

The chain employs TRBV5-1 and TRBJ2-4; D gene ambiguous. This CDR3 comprises 15 residues. V was trimmed by 10 bases and J by 5 bases, leaving 22 bases between them. Germline assignment: CDR1 SGHRS and CDR2 YFSETQ. CDR3 region: CASAPMTRLENIQYF. The CDR3 nucleotides read TGCGCCTCAGCGCCGATGACGCGGTTGGAAAACATTCAGTACTTC. Combining the CDR3 with reference TRBV5-1 and TRBJ2-4 gives the whole variable domain KAGVTQTPRYLIKTRGQQVTLSCSPISGHRSVSWYQQTPGQGLQFLFEYFSETQRNKGNFPGRFSGRQFSNSRSEMNVSTLELGDSALYLCASAPMTRLENIQYFGAGTRLSVL.

The rearrangement links TRBV18 to TRBJ2-6; the D gene is possibly TRBD1 (5 bases). Germline CDR1 and CDR2: KGHSH and LQKENI. CDR3 length: 17 amino acids. V gave up 2 bases and J gave up 4 bases, with 15 bases separating them. The CDR3 sequence is CASSPFEGVRGANVLTF. CDR3 sequence (DNA): TGTGCCAGCTCACCATTTGAAGGGGTAAGGGGGGCCAACGTCCTGACTTTC.

V usage is TRBV27 and J usage is TRBJ1-2, with 7 bases lining up with TRBD1. This CDR3 comprises 17 residues. From germline, CDR1 is MNHEY and CDR2 SMNVEV (reference sequence). Unmatched junction bases numbered 22, after V lost 7 bases and J lost 8 bases. CDR3 bases: TGTGCCAGCACCTCCCCGAGGTCAGGGGGTTTAATTTCGGGCTACACCTTC. It encodes CASTSPRSGGLISGYTF.

V gene TRBV5-8 combines with J gene TRBJ1-2, with D possibly matching TRBD1 (6 bases). V was pared by 4 bases and J by 5 bases, with 15 bases between. In germline, CDR1 is SGHTS, CDR2 YDEGEE. This CDR3 has 14 amino acids. This CDR3 reads CASSPTGAEYGYTF. For the CDR3, the DNA is TGTGCCAGCAGCCCTACGGGGGCAGAGTATGGCTACACCTTC.